These 13 T cell receptor beta chains originate from one sample sequenced in a study of neurological immune-mediated disorders (dated by TCRdb to 2018 to 2020). The library was made by 5' RACE. Sequencing took place on an Illumina HiSeq 2500. TCRdb ran its own pipeline on the public reads, namely fastp trimming at Q25 and MiXCR clone calling, and kept in-frame beta chains. Every distinct CDR3 protein forms one entry, paired with its most common genes and DNA. This sample is represented by 20,000 to 30,000 distinct CDR3 sequences; around 13% of them were singletons. The ten most abundant clones make up under 15% of the sample. Sequencing was carried out using PBMCs. The receptors originated from a woman aged 55 to 70 with HTLV-1-associated myelopathy (HAM/TSP).

In its sample, this clonotype was seen many times. The genes are TRBV5-1 and TRBJ2-3; maybe TRBD2 (6 bases). The V and J ends lost 3 bases and 2 bases respectively, with 10 bases between them. This CDR3 region has 14 residues. Germline CDR1 and CDR2: SGHRS and YFSETQ. CDR3 protein: CASSWGGPTDTQYF. CDR3 DNA sequence: TGCGCCAGCAGCTGGGGAGGTCCCACAGATACGCAGTATTTT.

This clonotype showed up many times. This chain links TRBV20-1 with TRBJ2-5; D remains ambiguous. CDR1 is DFQATT and CDR2 is SNEGSKA in the germline V gene (reference sequence). This CDR3 is built from 13 residues. Trimming pared 2 bases from V and 2 bases from J, leaving 9 bases between. CDR3 sequence: CSARLGIQETQYF. The DNA for the CDR3 is TGCAGTGCTAGACTGGGGATACAAGAGACCCAGTACTTC.

This clonotype has at least ten counts. The chain has TRBV18 and TRBJ1-6; TRBD1 aligns across 8 bases. Trimming removed 6 bases from V and 5 bases from J; junction bases left unmatched: 3. CDR1 KGHSH and CDR2 LQKENI come from the germline V gene. CDR3 size: 14 residues. DNA of the CDR3: TGTGCCAGCTCGGCGGGACAGGATAATTCACCCCTCCACTTT. It codes for CASSAGQDNSPLHF.

This clonotype is labeled as medium-sized (0.01 to 0.1%). The chain joins TRBV5-5 to TRBJ1-1, with D unclear. Germline CDR1 is SGHKS and CDR2 is YYEKEE (reference sequence). The CDR3 is 17 residues long. V was cut by 0 bases and J by 0 bases, with 15 bases left in between. The CDR3, as DNA: TGTGCCAGCAGCTTGGAATCAGTTCAGATCATGAACACTGAAGCTTTCTTT. It encodes CASSLESVQIMNTEAFF.

This clonotype was observed many times. The chain is built from TRBV12-3 or TRBV12-4 and TRBJ1-2, with D tentatively TRBD1 (5 bases). Trimming pared 5 bases from V and 6 bases from J, leaving 16 bases between. This CDR3 region has 14 residues. The CDR3 DNA reads TGTGCCAGCAGTCGCCCTGCAGGGACGGATGGCTACACCTTC. Translated, it gives CASSRPAGTDGYTF.

This clonotype was recorded many times. The chain joins TRBV18 to TRBJ2-3, with 8 bases identical to TRBD2. The germline V gene has CDR1 KGHSH and CDR2 LQKENI. Germline trimming cut 2 bases from V and 0 bases from J; bases unmatched to any gene: 13. The CDR3 runs to 19 residues. The CDR3 bases are TGTGCCAGCTCACCAGGGACGGGGATTAGCGGGACCAGCACAGATACGCAGTATTTT. Protein sequence: CASSPGTGISGTSTDTQYF.

This clonotype was observed at least ten times. This chain connects TRBV3-1 to TRBJ1-6, with no clear D. The germline CDR1 and CDR2 sequences are LGHDT and YNNKEL (reference sequence). Trimming took 4 bases from V and 7 from J, leaving 5 bases between them. The CDR3 extends over 12 amino acids. CDR3 DNA sequence: TGTGCCAGCAGCCTAGGAAATTCACCCCTCCACTTT. It yields the protein CASSLGNSPLHF.

This clonotype was counted at least ten times. V and J are TRBV12-3 or TRBV12-4 and TRBJ2-5; 8 bases line up with TRBD1. The length of the CDR3 is 14 residues. The junction had 4 bases not matched to a gene; V was cut back by 5 bases and J by 2 bases. CDR3 in DNA: TGTGCCAGCAGTCGGACAGGGAAACAAGAGACCCAGTACTTC. It encodes CASSRTGKQETQYF.

The table lists this clonotype with many counts. The V call is TRBV2, the J call TRBJ1-1, with D unclear. Trimming cost V 1 base and J 5 bases, with 11 bases left between them. Germline V gene lookup returns CDR1 SNHLY and CDR2 FYNNEI. The CDR3 has 14 residues. DNA for the CDR3: TGTGCCAGCAGTGAAGGGACGGCACGGACTGAAGCTTTCTTT. Residues: CASSEGTARTEAFF.

The table lists this clonotype with many counts. The chain is built from TRBV20-1 and TRBJ2-2; 7 bases line up with TRBD1. CDR1 DFQATT and CDR2 SNEGSKA come from the germline V gene (reference sequence). This CDR3 is 17 amino acids long. V lost 0 bases, J lost 1 base, and 8 bases stayed unmatched. The CDR3 region is CSARDRTRTGNTGELFF. The DNA for the CDR3 is TGCAGTGCTAGAGACCGAACCCGGACAGGGAACACCGGGGAGCTGTTTTTT.

Ten or more counts support this clonotype. This chain connects TRBV5-1 to TRBJ2-7; TRBD1 might be the D (5 bases). V gave up 0 bases and J gave up 0 bases, with 13 bases separating them. The CDR3 covers 16 residues. Germline CDR1 is SGHRS and CDR2 is YFSETQ. CDR3 bases: TGCGCCAGCAGCTTGGCCGCTCAGGGTTTCTCCTACGAGCAGTACTTC. This sequence encodes CASSLAAQGFSYEQYF.

This clonotype was counted only a few times. V usage is TRBV20-1 and J usage is TRBJ2-7, with D possibly matching TRBD1 (5 bases). The germline CDR1 and CDR2 sequences are DFQATT and SNEGSKA (reference sequence). Between the trimmed V and J ends, which lost 5 bases and 3 bases, there was a span of 23 bases. CDR3 length: 16 amino acids. The CDR3 region has the DNA TGCAGTGCTGCAATCCAGGACACGCTCCGCCTCTACGAGCAGTACTTC. It translates to CSAAIQDTLRLYEQYF.

Many counts were recorded for this clonotype. The V gene is TRBV20-1, the J gene TRBJ2-7, with unresolved D. Looked up from germline, CDR1 is DFQATT and CDR2 is SNEGSKA (reference sequence). V shed 1 base and J shed 2 bases, with 6 bases lying between them. There are 12 residues in the CDR3. CDR3 sequence reads: CSARAPTYEQYF. The CDR3 DNA reads TGCAGTGCTAGAGCGCCAACCTACGAGCAGTACTTC.